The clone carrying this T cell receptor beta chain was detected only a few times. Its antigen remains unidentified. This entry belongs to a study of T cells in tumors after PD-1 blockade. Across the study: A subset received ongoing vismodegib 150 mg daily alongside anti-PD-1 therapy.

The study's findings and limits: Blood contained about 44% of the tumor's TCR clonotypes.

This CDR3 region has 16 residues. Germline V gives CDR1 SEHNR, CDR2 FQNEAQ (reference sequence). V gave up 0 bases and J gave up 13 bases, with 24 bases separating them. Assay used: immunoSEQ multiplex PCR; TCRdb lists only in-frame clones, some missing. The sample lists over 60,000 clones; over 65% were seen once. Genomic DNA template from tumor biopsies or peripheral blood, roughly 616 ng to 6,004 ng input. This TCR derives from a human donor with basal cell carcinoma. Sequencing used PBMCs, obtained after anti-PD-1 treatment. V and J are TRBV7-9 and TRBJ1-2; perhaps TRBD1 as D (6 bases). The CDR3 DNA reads TGTGCCAGCAGCTTAGCCACAGCATGGCCTCGGGGGGCTCTCACCTTC. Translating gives CASSLATAWPRGALTF.